Listed below are T cell receptor beta chains from one sample, sequenced in a study of Ad26.COV2.S vaccination and SARS-CoV-2 variants. Here immunoSEQ multiplex PCR was the method, and the copy in TCRdb shows in-frame clones only, minus some. Of hundreds of thousands of clones listed, around 93% are singletons. The source material was peripheral blood, sampled in a trial of Ad26.COV2.S vaccine versus placebo. The receptors here all came from a person between 18 and 65 years old who received the Ad26.COV2.S COVID-19 vaccine or a placebo. Both conserved end residues are part of each CDR3. A D gene is named only where the DNA matches it firmly. The size entry is marked missing in some rows and otherwise reads once, few, many or a size class.

>-|TRBJ1-4|-|TRBV6-1
TGTGCCAGCAGACAGGGTACCGCTAATGAAAAACTGTTTTTT
CASRQGTANEKLFF
>-|TRBJ2-1|-|TRBV7-2
TGTGCCAGCAGCTTAGGAGTCTGGTATGAGCAGTTCTTC
CASSLGVWYEQFF
>-|TRBJ2-2|-|TRBV19
TGTGCCAGTAGTAACCCCGGGGGTACAACCGGGGAGCTGTTTTTT
CASSNPGGTTGELFF
>TRBD1|TRBJ1-4|-|TRBV12-5
TGTGCTAGTGGTCTATTCTCACCGACAGGGAATGAAAAACTGTTTTTT
CASGLFSPTGNEKLFF
>-|TRBJ1-1|-|TRBV19
TGTGCCAGTAGTATGGCCTCGGGCCGAGGAGAAGCTTTCTTT
CASSMASGRGEAFF
>TRBD1|TRBJ2-7|-|TRBV11-2
TGTGCCAGCAGCTTCTCTATCCGGGACAGGGCCTACGAGCAGTACTTC
CASSFSIRDRAYEQYF
>-|TRBJ1-1|few|TRBV7-9
TGTGCCAGCAGCTCTCGGACGATCCTACCTGAAGCTTTCTTT
CASSSRTILPEAFF
>TRBD1|TRBJ2-3|-|TRBV7-9
TGTGCCAGCAGCTCCCAGAGTGGGCCCCAGGGGGCGGATACGCAGTATTTT
CASSSQSGPQGADTQYF
>-|TRBJ2-7|-|TRBV7-7
TGTGCTAGCAGCCCGGGGACCTTCCCCTACGAGCAGTACTTC
CASSPGTFPYEQYF
>TRBD1|TRBJ2-6|-|TRBV7-6
TGTGCCAGCAGCTTAATGTCTTTGACAGGGATTAAAGAATCTGGGGCCAACGTCCTGACTTTC
CASSLMSLTGIKESGANVLTF
>-|TRBJ2-2|once|TRBV4-1
TGCGCCAGCAGCCAAGTTTTCGGCCGCCTCGTCGGGGAGCTGTTTTTT
CASSQVFGRLVGELFF
>-|TRBJ1-5|-|TRBV6-2/TRBV6-3
TGTGCCAGCAGTTACTCGACACGAGATCAGCCCCAGCATTTT
CASSYSTRDQPQHF
>-|TRBJ2-7|-|TRBV28
TGTGCCAGCAGTATAGGACAGCTTTACGAGCAGTACTTC
CASSIGQLYEQYF
>-|TRBJ1-6|few|TRBV19
TGTGCCAGTAGTATAGGGGCTTCACCCCTCCACTTT
CASSIGASPLHF
>TRBD1|TRBJ2-5|-|TRBV19
TGTGCCAGTAGTGCATGGACAGGGATCCAAGAGACCCAGTACTTC
CASSAWTGIQETQYF
>-|TRBJ1-2|-|TRBV6-4
TGTGCCAGCAGTGACCCGCTCTATGGCTACACCTTC
CASSDPLYGYTF
>-|TRBJ2-1|-|TRBV4-3
TGCGCCAGCAGCCAAGAGAGAGGGGAAAGCTCCTACAATGAGCAGTTCTTC
CASSQERGESSYNEQFF
>-|TRBJ2-7|-|TRBV4-1
TGCGCCAGCAGCCAAGATCGATTTGACGTCCTCTCCTACGAGCAGTACTTC
CASSQDRFDVLSYEQYF
>-|TRBJ1-5|-|TRBV19
TGTGCCAGTAGATCGAAGGTATTCGGGGCCGCAGCCAATCAGCCCCAGCATTTT
CASRSKVFGAAANQPQHF
>-|TRBJ1-5|-|TRBV19
TGTGCCAGTAGATCAGGGTTGGAGCCCCAGCATTTT
CASRSGLEPQHF
>-|TRBJ1-1|-|TRBV9
TGTGCCAGCAGCCTCGGGGGGAGGACTGAAGCTTTCTTT
CASSLGGRTEAFF
>-|TRBJ2-2|-|TRBV24-1
TGTGCCACCAGTTCAGGATCCGGTGGGGAGCCCGGGGAGCTGTTTTTT
CATSSGSGGEPGELFF
>-|TRBJ2-3|-|TRBV30
TGTGCCTGGAGTGGACACCTCACTAGTCGGGCTAGCACAGATACGCAGTATTTT
CAWSGHLTSRASTDTQYF
>-|TRBJ2-1|-|TRBV19
TGTGCCAGTAGTGGGACGGGGTACAATGAGCAGTTCTTC
CASSGTGYNEQFF
>TRBD2|TRBJ2-7|-|TRBV7-6
TGTGCCAGCAGCGCCCCGGGACTAGATGAGCAGTACTTC
CASSAPGLDEQYF
>-|TRBJ2-7|-|TRBV28
TGTGCCAGCAGCCTCGCCCTCGAGCAGTACTTC
CASSLALEQYF
>TRBD2|TRBJ2-3|-|TRBV9
TGTGCCAGTACCGGGACTAGCGGGAGCACAGATACGCAGTATTTT
CASTGTSGSTDTQYF